Presented here are 9 T cell receptor beta chains from one specimen sequenced in a study of cytomegalovirus exposure and HLA in healthy donors. Here immunoSEQ multiplex PCR was the method, and the copy in TCRdb shows in-frame clones only, minus some. This sample has about 220,000 clones, with about 89% found just once. Sample: PBMCs. These receptors came from a woman younger than 35 in good health and CMV-seronegative.

The gene calls are TRBV9 and TRBJ2-1; TRBD2 is a possible D gene (6 bases). Germline V gene data show CDR1 as SGDLS and CDR2 as YYNGEE. This CDR3 spans 16 amino acids. Trimming took off 1 base at V and 2 bases at J, with 13 bases between the two ends. The CDR3 sequence is CASSVLSGPPYNEQFF. In DNA, the CDR3 is TGTGCCAGCAGCGTATTAAGCGGGCCTCCCTACAATGAGCAGTTCTTC.

This chain links TRBV5-1 with TRBJ2-7; 9 positions match TRBD2. The germline V gene encodes CDR1 SGHRS and CDR2 YFSETQ. V lost 1 base to trimming and J lost 5 bases; unmatched junction nucleotides: 7. The CDR3 length is 15 residues. The CDR3 is CASSLKAGGPNEQYF. DNA of the CDR3: TGCGCCAGCAGCTTGAAGGCGGGAGGGCCCAACGAGCAGTACTTC.

The genes are TRBV6-5 and TRBJ2-1; D possibly corresponds to TRBD2 (5 bases). Trimming took 0 bases from V and 6 from J, leaving 9 bases between them. The germline gives CDR1 MNHEY, CDR2 SVGAGI. CDR3 size: 14 residues. The CDR3 DNA follows: TGTGCCAGCAGTTACTCCTGGAGGCCCAATGAGCAGTTCTTC. Translation: CASSYSWRPNEQFF.

The chain combines TRBV5-1 with TRBJ2-3; possible D gene TRBD1, 6 bases. Germline V gene sequence: CDR1 SGHRS, CDR2 YFSETQ. Trimming cost V 0 bases and J 1 base, with 9 bases left between them. The CDR3 is 15 amino acids. The CDR3 nucleotides read TGCGCCAGCAGCTTGGCGGGACATCGCACAGATACGCAGTATTTT. It yields the protein CASSLAGHRTDTQYF.

CDR3 nucleotides: TGTGCCAGTAGTTTTGGGCGAGCCCAATCTGGAAACACCATATATTTT. Translation gives CASSFGRAQSGNTIYF. The chain links TRBV19 to TRBJ1-3; D not certain. The CDR3 covers 16 residues. V lost 5 bases and J 1 base, leaving 15 bases between the germline ends. In germline, CDR1 is LNHDA, CDR2 SQIVND (reference sequence).

The rearrangement links TRBV11-2 to TRBJ2-7, with D possibly matching TRBD2 (5 bases). Trimming took off 5 bases at V and 3 bases at J, with 20 bases between the two ends. CDR1 is SGHAT, CDR2 FQNNGV, per germline. The length of the CDR3 is 16 residues. The chain's CDR3 is CASSPHESGSRYEQYF. The CDR3 DNA reads TGTGCCAGCAGCCCCCACGAAAGCGGAAGTCGCTACGAGCAGTACTTC.

The CDR3 DNA reads TGTGCCAGTAGAAGGGCAGGGGCCACCTACAATGAGCAGTTCTTC. It encodes CASRRAGATYNEQFF. The V call is TRBV19, the J call TRBJ2-1; D might be TRBD1 (6 bases). The CDR3 covers 15 residues. Trimming took 6 bases from V and 2 from J, leaving 14 bases between them. The germline V gene has CDR1 LNHDA and CDR2 SQIVND (reference sequence).

This CDR3 is CASSSRGEGLAVYEQYF. The DNA of the CDR3 is TGTGCCAGCAGCTCCAGAGGCGAGGGACTAGCAGTCTACGAGCAGTACTTC. The chain links TRBV11-2 to TRBJ2-7, with 9 bases matching TRBD2. J was trimmed by 3 bases and V by 4 bases; bases with no gene match: 13. The CDR3 covers 17 residues. CDR1 SGHAT and CDR2 FQNNGV come from the germline V gene.

This chain connects TRBV19 to TRBJ1-5; D is perhaps TRBD1 (5 bases). Per the germline V gene, CDR1 is LNHDA and CDR2 is SQIVND (reference sequence). V was cut by 7 bases and J by 6 bases, with 22 bases left in between. The length of the CDR3 is 16 residues. This CDR3 reads CASNPGRAARSQPQHF. The CDR3 nucleotides are TGTGCCAGTAACCCGGGCAGGGCCGCAAGGAGTCAGCCCCAGCATTTT.